The 16 T cell receptor beta chains listed next were all sequenced from one sample in a study of OX40 agonist ivuxolimab in advanced cancers. The method was immunoSEQ multiplex PCR; TCRdb's version includes in-frame clones alone and lacks a portion of them. The data show roughly 81,000 clones, with 80% to 90% seen just once and 5% to 6.5% held by the top ten. The material sequenced was CD4+ or CD8+ T cells sorted from blood, taken in a trial of the OX40 agonist ivuxolimab. All receptors derive from an adult with an advanced solid tumor such as melanoma, head and neck, liver or kidney cancer.

The rearrangement joins TRBV10-2 to TRBJ2-7, with 12 bases matching TRBD2. The CDR3 runs to 17 residues. V dropped 2 bases and J dropped 4; count of bases not matched to a gene: 9. Germline loops: CDR1 WSHSY, CDR2 SAAADI. In DNA form, the CDR3 reads TGCGCCAGCAGTGAGCCCCGACTAGCGGGAGTACGTTACGAGCAGTACTTC. Residues: CASSEPRLAGVRYEQYF.

The CDR3 reads CAISERDPSSYNEQFF. DNA for the CDR3: TGTGCCATCAGTGAGAGGGACCCGAGCTCCTACAATGAGCAGTTCTTC. J is TRBJ2-1 and V is TRBV10-3; D is possibly TRBD1 or TRBD2 (5 bases each). The CDR3 loop spans 16 amino acids. Per germline, CDR1 ENHRY and CDR2 SYGVKD. Trimming cost V 2 bases and J 0 bases, with 11 bases left between them.

The gene calls are TRBV19 and TRBJ1-5; TRBD1 aligns across 8 bases. The CDR3 runs 16 residues. Germline-derived CDR1 and CDR2 are LNHDA and SQIVND (reference sequence). Trimming removed 9 bases from V and 0 bases from J; junction bases left unmatched: 10. CDR3: CASRETGALSNQPQHF. CDR3 bases: TGTGCCAGCCGAGAGACAGGGGCCCTTAGCAATCAGCCCCAGCATTTT.

The chain couples TRBV10-3 to TRBJ1-5, with 8 bases lining up with TRBD1. The V gene end was trimmed by 3 bases and the J gene end by 7 bases; junction bases not matched to a gene: 5. Germline V gene sequence: CDR1 ENHRY, CDR2 SYGVKD. The CDR3 loop spans 14 amino acids. CDR3 nucleotide sequence: TGTGCCATCAGTGACCAGGGGGCCGGCCAGCCCCAGCATTTT. Amino acid sequence: CAISDQGAGQPQHF.

This clone was counted only a few times. V and J are TRBV5-4 and TRBJ1-6; a weak D match, TRBD1 (6 bases). The CDR3 runs to 14 residues. Per germline, CDR1 SGHNT and CDR2 YYREEE (reference sequence). Trimming shortened V by 7 bases and J by 8 bases, and 16 bases separated the two germline ends. The CDR3 loop reads CASLEQGGDSPLHF. The CDR3, as DNA: TGTGCCAGCCTGGAACAGGGTGGGGATTCACCCCTCCACTTT.

CDR3 nucleotide sequence: TGTGCCAGCAGCGCACTAGCGGGAGGGAATGAGCAGTTCTTC. Residues: CASSALAGGNEQFF. V and J are TRBV5-6 and TRBJ2-1, with 13 bases aligning to TRBD2. This CDR3 spans 14 amino acids. CDR1 SGHDT and CDR2 YYEEEE come from the germline V gene. V shed 4 bases, J shed 7 bases, and the junction held 2 bases outside the gene matches.

The chain recombines TRBV5-1 with TRBJ1-2; no definite D call. The germline V and J ends were trimmed by 0 bases and 7 bases, with 13 bases remaining between them. Germline V gene lookup returns CDR1 SGHRS and CDR2 YFSETQ. This CDR3 comprises 14 residues. CDR3 nucleotides: TGCGCCAGCAGCTTGGATTCGCCCGAGCTTGGCTACACCTTC. Translating it yields CASSLDSPELGYTF.

The chain recombines TRBV6-6 with TRBJ1-2; a weak D match, TRBD1 (6 bases). Trimming left V 7 bases short and J 7 bases short, with 22 bases between. The CDR3 has 15 amino acids. Germline loops: CDR1 MNHNY, CDR2 SVGAGI (reference sequence). CDR3 region: CASTPRGGTLGGYTF. CDR3 in DNA: TGTGCCAGCACCCCGAGGGGGGGCACTCTTGGTGGCTACACCTTC.

A remark on this clone: At one of its ends the junction is not consistent with the germline gene, which may arise from a read error. V and J are TRBV7-2 and TRBJ2-7, with 7 bases identical to TRBD2. The germline V gene has CDR1 SGHTA and CDR2 FQGNSA. This CDR3 region has 15 residues. The CDR3 bases are TGCGCCAGCAGCCAAGAAGGACGGGGGGACTACGAGCAGTACTTC. Its protein product is CASSQEGRGDYEQYF.

V is TRBV28 and J is TRBJ1-1; 10 bases match TRBD1. After removal of 4 bases from V and 4 bases from J, the junction contained 12 bases not matched to a gene. This CDR3 has 17 residues. In germline, CDR1 is MDHEN, CDR2 SYDVKM. CDR3 sequence reads: CASSSTGTGVLGTEAFF. The CDR3 DNA reads TGTGCCAGCAGTTCAACCGGGACAGGGGTTTTGGGCACTGAAGCTTTCTTT. The whole variable domain, filled in from reference TRBV28 and TRBJ1-1, reads DVKVTQSSRYLVKRTGEKVFLECVQDMDHENMFWYRQDPGLGLRLIYFSYDVKMKEKGDIPEGYSVSREKKERFSLILESASTNQTSMYLCASSSTGTGVLGTEAFFGQGTRLTVV.

DNA for the CDR3: TGTGCCAGCAGCGTAGGAGCCCTAGCGGGAGTGAGTGAGCAGTTCTTC. Its translation: CASSVGALAGVSEQFF. The chain uses TRBV9 and TRBJ2-1, with 10 bases aligning to TRBD2. The germline gives CDR1 SGDLS, CDR2 YYNGEE. This CDR3 has 16 amino acids. J gave up 9 bases and V 0 bases, and 9 bases lay outside the gene matches.

This clone occurred once. The chain uses TRBV6-5 and TRBJ1-2; 8 nucleotides line up with TRBD1. The CDR3 totals 14 residues. J was trimmed by 4 bases and V by 8 bases; bases with no gene match: 9. Per germline, CDR1 MNHEY and CDR2 SVGAGI. The CDR3 reads CASGETDRVYGYTF. The DNA for the CDR3 is TGTGCCAGCGGTGAAACGGACAGGGTCTATGGCTACACCTTC.

The chain carries TRBV4-1 and TRBJ2-5; D unresolved. The J call may be mistaken, given a closer DNA end match to TRBJ2-7. The CDR3 covers 14 residues. Germline lookup yields CDR1 MGHRA and CDR2 YSYEKL. Here the CDR3 DNA reads TGCGCCAGCAGCCAAGCGGAAATCAGCTACGAGCAGTACTTC. Its translation: CASSQAEISYEQYF.

The rearrangement joins TRBV9 to TRBJ2-2; D might be TRBD1 (5 bases). CDR3 length: 16 amino acids. Germline V gene data show CDR1 as SGDLS and CDR2 as YYNGEE. Trimming cost V 0 bases and J 3 bases, with 12 bases left between them. Written as DNA, the CDR3 is TGTGCCAGCAGCGTAGGATCAGGGCCGTACACCGGGGAGCTGTTTTTT. The encoded protein is CASSVGSGPYTGELFF.

The J gene is TRBJ2-7, the V gene TRBV2; tentatively, D is TRBD1 or TRBD2 (5 bases each). CDR1 and CDR2 (germline): SNHLY, FYNNEI. CDR3 size: 12 residues. V dropped 5 bases and J dropped 6 bases, with 11 bases sitting between them. The CDR3 region is CASSWDLLEQYF. The DNA of the CDR3 is TGTGCCAGCAGTTGGGACCTCCTCGAGCAGTACTTC.

The gene calls are TRBV27 and TRBJ2-1, with 7 bases matching TRBD1. After removal of 3 bases from V and 5 bases from J, the junction contained 10 bases not matched to a gene. The CDR3 loop spans 16 amino acids. In germline, CDR1 is MNHEY, CDR2 SMNVEV (reference sequence). CDR3 loop: CASSFPTGLGDNEQFF. CDR3 DNA: TGTGCCAGCAGTTTCCCGACAGGGCTTGGGGACAATGAGCAGTTCTTC.